This T cell receptor (beta chain) was retrieved from a study of T cells in women clearing cervical HPV infection. Turning to this clone: Its antigen is still unknown. With the read ending 3 residues before the CDR3 end, the germline J gene is used to fill in that end.

Assay: immunoSEQ multiplex PCR; the TCRdb copy retains only in-frame clones and omits some. The sample table includes over 20,000 clones. Whole-study findings and limits: T-cell numbers per sample were unknown and may explain richness differences.

The CDR3 runs to 13 residues. Germline CDR1 SGHRS, CDR2 YFSETQ. The source of this sequence is a woman between 18 and 69 years old with a cervical HPV16 infection that either progressed to CIN3+ or cleared (not recorded which). V gene TRBV5-1 combines with J gene TRBJ2-2; D unclear. Sequencing was performed on blood buffy coat. The CDR3 bases that were read are TGCGCCAGCCGCGCATTCACTAATGAAAAG. Residues: CASRAFTNEK. The CDR3 as a whole reads CASRAFTNEKLFF.